One sample yielded the 13 T cell receptor beta chains listed below, sequenced in a study of identical twins. TCRdb re-called the 5' RACE reads through MiXCR, storing one row per CDR3 protein. The sample carries about 530,000 distinct CDR3 sequences, 20% to 25% recorded once. These data also formed part of another study, on yellow fever vaccine responses in identical twins.

The sample consisted of CD4+ T cells sorted from blood. Receptor source: a woman younger than 30 in good health.

The V and J genes are TRBV5-1 and TRBJ2-7, with 7 bases lining up with TRBD2. The CDR3 contains 12 residues. Germline lookup yields CDR1 SGHRS and CDR2 YFSETQ. Unmatched junction bases numbered 0, after V lost 0 bases and J lost 6 bases. CDR3 sequence (DNA): TGCGCCAGCAGCTTGGGGGAGGGCGAGCAGTACGTC. As protein: CASSLGEGEQYV.

This chain links TRBV3-1 with TRBJ2-7; D gene uncertain. This CDR3 region has 13 residues. The germline V and J ends were trimmed by 1 base and 6 bases, with 10 bases remaining between them. Germline V gives CDR1 LGHDT, CDR2 YNNKEL (reference sequence). DNA for the CDR3: TGTGCCAGCAGCCAAGGATGGCGTTTCGAGCAGTACTTC. This gives the protein CASSQGWRFEQYF.

This clonotype showed up just a few times. The chain recombines TRBV12-3 or TRBV12-4 with TRBJ1-2, with 7 nucleotides matching TRBD1. CDR3 size: 14 residues. J was trimmed by 5 bases and V by 2 bases; bases with no gene match: 5. CDR3 region: CASSLKGAGYGYTF. The CDR3 nucleotides are TGTGCCAGCAGTTTAAAGGGGGCCGGATATGGCTACACCTTC.

This chain joins TRBV5-1 and TRBJ2-1; TRBD1 matches at 9 bases. The J segment lost 4 bases and the V segment lost 4 bases, leaving 3 bases of the junction unmatched. The CDR3 consists of 14 residues. Germline V gene data show CDR1 as SGHRS and CDR2 as YFSETQ. The CDR3 DNA reads TGCGCCAGCAGCCAGGGACAGGGTTACAATGAGCAGTTCTTC. This gives the protein CASSQGQGYNEQFF.

This chain uses TRBV5-1 with TRBJ2-7; TRBD2 might be the D (6 bases). In germline, CDR1 is SGHRS, CDR2 YFSETQ. The CDR3 loop spans 15 amino acids. The V gene lost 4 bases and the J gene lost 2 bases, with 16 bases spanning the gap. The CDR3 nucleotides are TGCGCCAGCAGCCTCGCGGAGGGGCCGACCTACGAGCAGTACGTC. This gives the protein CASSLAEGPTYEQYV.

This clonotype has just a few counts. The chain recombines TRBV29-1 with TRBJ1-1; D remains unclear. Germline assignment: CDR1 SQVTM and CDR2 ANQGSEA. CDR3 size: 13 residues. V lost 4 bases, J lost 1 base, and 10 bases lay in between. The CDR3 region has the DNA TGCAGCGTTGTAGGAGTTTGGAACACTGAAGCTTTCTTT. Encoded protein: CSVVGVWNTEAFF.

The CDR3 DNA follows: TGTGCCAGCTTCCGGGGGTTGAGTTCACCCCTCCACTTT. Translated, it gives CASFRGLSSPLHF. This chain uses TRBV6-1 with TRBJ1-6, with D tentatively TRBD1 (5 bases). Germline CDR1 MNHNS, CDR2 SASEGT. This CDR3 comprises 13 residues. Trimming pared 8 bases from V and 9 bases from J, leaving 14 bases between.

The V gene is TRBV28, the J gene TRBJ1-5; D might be TRBD1 (5 bases). Trimming removed 7 bases from V and 7 bases from J, with 14 bases in between. The germline V gene encodes CDR1 MDHEN and CDR2 SYDVKM. The CDR3 contains 13 residues. The CDR3 loop is CASTWGVSQPQHF. CDR3 coding DNA: TGTGCCAGCACCTGGGGGGTGTCACAGCCCCAGCATTTT.

The rearrangement links TRBV12-3 or TRBV12-4 to TRBJ2-1; 14 bases match TRBD2. The CDR3 is 17 amino acids. V shed 6 bases, J shed 0 bases, and the junction held 4 bases outside the gene matches. The CDR3 here is CASRGTSGGVSYNEQFF. DNA for the CDR3: TGTGCCAGCAGGGGGACTAGCGGGGGCGTCTCCTACAATGAGCAGTTCTTC.

Notes on this clonotype: At one end the junction does not follow the germline gene, possibly because of a read error. CDR3 residues: CALKTNTDTKYF. CDR3 DNA sequence: TGTGCCCTCAAGACTAATACAGATACGAAGTATTTT. This chain joins TRBV10-3 and TRBJ2-3; a weak D match, TRBD2 (5 bases). This CDR3 comprises 12 residues. Germline V gene data show CDR1 as ENHRY and CDR2 as SYGVKD.

This clonotype was counted only a few times. The chain carries TRBV24-1 and TRBJ2-3; 7 bases agree with TRBD2. The CDR3 has 13 amino acids. Germline CDR1 and CDR2: KGHDR and SFDVKD. Trimming took 9 bases from V and 2 from J; bases not matched to a gene: 4. CDR3 sequence: CATRREVTDTQYF. Here the CDR3 DNA reads TGTGCCACCCGTCGGGAGGTCACAGATACGCAGTATTTT.

This clonotype was seen only a few times. This chain connects TRBV12-3 or TRBV12-4 to TRBJ2-1; 8 nucleotides line up with TRBD2. V gave up 0 bases and J gave up 4 bases; unmatched junction bases: 11. This CDR3 contains 18 residues. CDR3 protein: CASSLAGVLSGSYNEQFF. The CDR3 bases are TGTGCCAGCAGTTTAGCGGGGGTCCTCAGCGGGAGTTACAATGAGCAGTTCTTC.

This clonotype was recorded a few times. V usage is TRBV14 and J usage is TRBJ1-1; possibly TRBD1 for D (5 bases). The CDR3 has 16 residues. Germline V gives CDR1 SGHDN, CDR2 FVKESK. V was trimmed by 1 base and J by 0 bases, leaving 12 bases between them. The CDR3 reads CASSQAGEGVNTEAFF. CDR3 DNA: TGTGCCAGCAGCCAAGCGGGGGAAGGAGTGAACACTGAAGCTTTCTTT.